This TCR beta chain was retrieved from a study of blood T cell repertoires in COVID-19. The wider study: Acute-phase and convalescent COVID-19 samples originated in the United States, Italy and Spain. T cells, B-cell-depleted T cells, or PBMCs provided the cDNA or gDNA that served as material.

Original processing methods: Reference gene primer amplification yielded estimated nucleated cell counts. Repertoires were generated with immunoSEQ multiplex PCR, while TCRdb's copy carries only in-frame clones and drops some. V and J calls and clone size come straight from that table; D and trimming were deduced from the DNA. The data hold 150,000 to 200,000 clones, with about 87% observed a single time. This CDR3 contains 14 residues. Germline V lookup: CDR1 SGDLS, CDR2 YYNGEE. V gave up 7 bases and J gave up 1 base, with 14 bases separating them. The sequence was obtained from a man between 18 and 29 years old with active or convalescent COVID-19. Sequences were obtained from peripheral blood. The rearrangement links TRBV9 to TRBJ1-2; D is perhaps TRBD1 (5 bases). The chain's CDR3 is CASSAGVGNYGYTF. The CDR3 DNA follows: TGTGCCAGCTCTGCGGGGGTGGGTAACTATGGCTACACCTTC.